The present TCR beta chain was sequenced within a study of T cells in Graves' hyperthyroidism and ophthalmopathy. V was shortened by 2 bases and J by 0 bases, with 7 bases between the two germline ends. This CDR3 has 14 amino acids. The germline V gene encodes CDR1 MDHEN and CDR2 SYDVKM. At least ten counts were recorded for this clonotype. TCR beta CDR3 regions were amplified from RNA transcripts. The HTBI primer set drove a first-round RT-PCR of the TCR CDR3. TCRdb reanalysed the multiplex PCR reads using MiXCR and keeps one entry per CDR3 protein. The repertoire holds 250,000 to 300,000 distinct CDR3 sequences, with about 15% as singletons.

V is TRBV28 and J is TRBJ2-5; D is unclear. The TCR comes from a woman aged 50 to 65 with Graves' hyperthyroidism that later progressed to Graves' ophthalmopathy. Sequencing used blood. The CDR3 spells CASSLPQYQETQYF. The CDR3 coding sequence is TGTGCCAGCAGTTTACCCCAGTACCAAGAGACCCAGTACTTC.